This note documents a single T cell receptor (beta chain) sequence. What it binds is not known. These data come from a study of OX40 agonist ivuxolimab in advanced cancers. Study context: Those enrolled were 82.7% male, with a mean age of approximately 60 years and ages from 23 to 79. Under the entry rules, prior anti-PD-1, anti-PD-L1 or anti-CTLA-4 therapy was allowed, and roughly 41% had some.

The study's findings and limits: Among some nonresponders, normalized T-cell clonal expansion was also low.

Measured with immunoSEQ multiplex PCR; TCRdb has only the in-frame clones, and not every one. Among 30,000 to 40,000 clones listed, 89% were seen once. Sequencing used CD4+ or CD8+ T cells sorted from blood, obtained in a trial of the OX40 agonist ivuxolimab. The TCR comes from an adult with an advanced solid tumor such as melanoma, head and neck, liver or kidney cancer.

The CDR3 DNA reads TGTGCCAGCAGCGCGGAGGCTACATACAATGAGCAGTTCTTC. Translating gives CASSAEATYNEQFF. J is TRBJ2-1 and V is TRBV7-2; a possible D gene is TRBD2 (5 bases). CDR1 is SGHTA and CDR2 is FQGNSA in the germline V gene. Trimming shortened V by 5 bases and J by 4 bases, and 12 bases separated the two germline ends. This CDR3 has 14 residues. Using reference TRBV7-2 and TRBJ2-1 for the parts outside the CDR3, the full variable domain is GAGVSQSPSNKVTEKGKDVELRCDPISGHTALYWYRQSLGQGLEFLIYFQGNSAPDKSGLPSDRFSAERTGGSVSTLTIQRTQQEDSAVYLCASSAEATYNEQFFGPGTRLTVL.